Below are 27 T cell receptor beta chains sequenced from a single sample in a study of human T cells and chemical hapten exposure. One entry per CDR3 protein results from TCRdb running MiXCR on the RACE reads. The sample lists about 82,000 distinct CDR3 sequences, approximately 13% occurring once. This sample's time point: patch test 3, about 24 weeks after DPC sensitization. This sample's treatment: therapeutic diphenylcyclopropenone sensitization with weekly scalp DPC. The sample in question was whole blood, obtained in connection with sensitization to the hapten diphenylcyclopropenone (DPC). Source of these receptors: a woman aged 45 to 65 with alopecia areata. Some clones in this sample may be carry-over from other donors' samples.

The gene calls are TRBV10-3 and TRBJ2-1; 7 bases fit TRBD2. The junction had 4 bases not matched to a gene; V was cut back by 6 bases and J by 2 bases. CDR1 is ENHRY, CDR2 SYGVKD, per germline. The CDR3 has 14 residues. CDR3 sequence: CAIRSAGTYNEQFF. CDR3 nucleotide sequence: TGTGCCATCAGATCAGCGGGGACCTACAATGAGCAGTTCTTC.

The CDR3 bases are TGCGCCAGCAGCCCCAGGACAGGGTCAACCTACGAGCAGTACTTC. Its protein is CASSPRTGSTYEQYF. The V and J genes are TRBV5-1 and TRBJ2-7; 8 nucleotides line up with TRBD1. Germline-derived CDR1 and CDR2 are SGHRS and YFSETQ. This CDR3 is 15 amino acids long. The V gene end was trimmed by 4 bases and the J gene end by 2 bases; junction bases not matched to a gene: 8.

J is TRBJ2-5 and V is TRBV7-2; the D call may be TRBD1 or TRBD2 (5 bases each). Germline V gene lookup returns CDR1 SGHTA and CDR2 FQGNSA. The CDR3 has 13 amino acids. V lost 1 base and J lost 5, with 8 bases in between. CDR3 residues: CASSLVGAETQYF. CDR3 nucleotides: TGTGCCAGCAGCTTAGTCGGGGCGGAGACCCAGTACTTC.

There are many counts of this clonotype. The rearrangement links TRBV6-1 to TRBJ1-5; possibly TRBD1 for D (5 bases). CDR1 is MNHNS and CDR2 is SASEGT in the germline V gene. The CDR3 length is 13 residues. V was shortened by 7 bases and J by 3 bases, with 10 bases between the two germline ends. The DNA for the CDR3 is TGTGCCAGCAAGGGGCAGTTCAATCAGCCCCAGCATTTT. Encoded protein: CASKGQFNQPQHF.

The rearrangement uses TRBV30 and TRBJ2-1, with D perhaps matching TRBD2 (5 bases). Germline lookup yields CDR1 GTSNPN and CDR2 SVGIG (reference sequence). This CDR3 is 16 amino acids long. V dropped 4 bases and J dropped 4 bases, with 20 bases sitting between them. The CDR3 reads CAWTTVSGPAYNEQFF. In DNA form, the CDR3 reads TGTGCCTGGACTACCGTCAGCGGACCAGCTTACAATGAGCAGTTCTTC.

This clonotype has a handful of counts. This chain joins TRBV19 and TRBJ2-1; 12 bases map to TRBD2. The CDR3 totals 17 residues. Per the germline V gene, CDR1 is LNHDA and CDR2 is SQIVND (reference sequence). V shed 7 bases and J 7 bases; nucleotides not matched to a gene: 14. The CDR3: CASTGNPGLAGRNEQFF. DNA of the CDR3: TGTGCCAGTACTGGGAACCCGGGACTAGCGGGCAGGAATGAGCAGTTCTTC.

The rearrangement uses TRBV3-1 and TRBJ2-3, with D perhaps TRBD2 (6 bases). The CDR3 totals 18 residues. Trimming took 0 bases from V and 3 from J, leaving 19 bases between them. Germline V lookup: CDR1 LGHDT, CDR2 YNNKEL (reference sequence). CDR3 residues: CASSQDWSGGMPTDTQYF. DNA of the CDR3: TGTGCCAGCAGCCAAGACTGGTCTGGCGGGATGCCGACAGATACGCAGTATTTT.

The chain uses TRBV2 and TRBJ2-1; 7 nucleotides line up with TRBD2. The CDR3 is 16 residues long. Germline CDR1 reads SNHLY; CDR2 reads FYNNEI. The ends lost 2 bases at V and 4 bases at J; junction bases unmatched: 8. The CDR3 sequence is CASSEQAGVMYNEQFF. The CDR3 DNA reads as TGTGCCAGCAGTGAACAGGCGGGAGTTATGTACAATGAGCAGTTCTTC.

This clonotype was recorded many times. The chain links TRBV13 to TRBJ1-1; D not resolved. V gave up 0 bases and J gave up 8 bases, with 10 bases separating them. The CDR3 covers 13 residues. Germline CDR1 is PRHDT and CDR2 is FYEKMQ (reference sequence). In DNA, the CDR3 is TGTGCCAGCAGCTTAGGAGGGCCTGGAGAAGCTTTCTTT. The encoded protein is CASSLGGPGEAFF.

This clonotype was seen repeatedly, ten times or more. V gene TRBV4-2 combines with J gene TRBJ1-2; 11 bases align to TRBD1. The CDR3 extends over 16 amino acids. Germline V gives CDR1 LGHNA, CDR2 YNFKEQ. V lost 0 bases to trimming and J lost 3 bases; unmatched junction nucleotides: 3. The CDR3 DNA follows: TGTGCCAGCAGCCAAGATCGGGGACAGGGGGACTATGGCTACACCTTC. Translation: CASSQDRGQGDYGYTF.

The DNA of the CDR3 is TGTGCCAGCAGCCCACCCTACAACACTGAAGCTTTCTTT. Translating gives CASSPPYNTEAFF. The chain combines TRBV11-2 with TRBJ1-1; no clear D. This CDR3 contains 13 residues. The germline gives CDR1 SGHAT, CDR2 FQNNGV. Trimming cost V 5 bases and J 2 bases, with 9 bases left between them.

CDR3 nucleotide sequence: TGTGCCAGCAGCTTAGCGGGGTCTGGGGCCAACGTCCTGACTTTC. Translated, it gives CASSLAGSGANVLTF. The chain has TRBV7-8 and TRBJ2-6, with no clear D. Trimming removed 0 bases at V and 1 base at J, with 4 bases between. The CDR3 consists of 15 residues. Germline V gene sequence: CDR1 SGHVS, CDR2 FQNEAQ.

The rearrangement joins TRBV4-1 to TRBJ2-7; 9 bases are a match to TRBD2. This CDR3 is built from 17 residues. Germline CDR1 reads MGHRA; CDR2 reads YSYEKL. J lost 4 bases, V lost 2 bases, and 12 bases had no gene match. In nucleotides, the CDR3 is TGCGCCAGCAGCCAAATGGACATGGGACTAGCATCTTACGAGCAGTACTTC. Protein: CASSQMDMGLASYEQYF.

This clonotype was counted at least ten times. This chain joins TRBV29-1 and TRBJ1-3; weak D call: TRBD1 (5 bases). CDR3 length: 12 amino acids. Trimming removed 3 bases at V and 3 bases at J, with 6 bases between. The V gene's germline CDR1 is SQVTM and CDR2 ANQGSEA. The CDR3 sequence is CSVETVGNTIYF. The CDR3 DNA sequence: TGCAGCGTTGAGACAGTTGGAAACACCATATATTTT.

Note on this clonotype: A junction end diverges from the germline sequence, so it may reflect a read error. The rearrangement links TRBV7-7 to TRBJ2-2; 7 positions agree with TRBD1. CDR3 size: 16 residues. Germline lookup yields CDR1 SSHAT and CDR2 FNYEAQ (reference sequence). The CDR3 sequence: CASSLAGTASTGELFF. CDR3 DNA sequence: TGTGCTAGCAGCCTAGCCGGGACAGCAAGTACCGGGGAGCTGTTTTTT.

This clonotype was counted many times. This chain connects TRBV3-1 to TRBJ1-1; D is ambiguous. V dropped 1 base and J dropped 1 base, with 4 bases sitting between them. Germline V CDR1 and CDR2: LGHDT, YNNKEL (reference sequence). The CDR3 covers 13 residues. The CDR3, as DNA: TGTGCCAGCAGCCAAGTAACGAACACTGAAGCTTTCTTT. Translated, it gives CASSQVTNTEAFF.

The chain combines TRBV12-5 with TRBJ2-7; D remains ambiguous. This CDR3 comprises 13 residues. Germline-derived CDR1 and CDR2 are LGHNT and FRNRAP. Trimming removed 8 bases from V and 3 bases from J, with 14 bases in between. The CDR3 coding sequence is TGTGCTAGTAGTAGACAAGGATACTACGAGCAGTACTTC. Protein product: CASSRQGYYEQYF.

V usage is TRBV2 and J usage is TRBJ2-1; D gene ambiguous. Germline V gene lookup returns CDR1 SNHLY and CDR2 FYNNEI. With 2 bases removed from V and 2 bases from J, the gap between germline ends came to 13 bases. The CDR3 covers 16 residues. Here the CDR3 reads CASSERGVPTYNEQFF. Written as DNA, the CDR3 is TGTGCCAGCAGTGAACGTGGAGTCCCCACCTACAATGAGCAGTTCTTC.

In its sample, this clonotype was seen many times. The chain couples TRBV5-1 to TRBJ2-3; D ambiguous. Looked up from germline, CDR1 is SGHRS and CDR2 is YFSETQ. The CDR3 is made up of 14 amino acids. V lost 1 base and J lost 2, with 8 bases in between. CDR3 sequence (DNA): TGCGCCAGCAGCTTGTCGGCGACCACAGATACGCAGTATTTT. Encoded protein: CASSLSATTDTQYF.

This clonotype was detected only a few times. This chain's CDR3 is CASSPLSNTEAFF. CDR3 DNA: TGTGCCAGCTCACCATTGTCGAACACTGAAGCTTTCTTT. The chain carries TRBV18 and TRBJ1-1; no firm D call. Germline V gives CDR1 KGHSH, CDR2 LQKENI. The CDR3 is 13 amino acids. Trimming took off 2 bases at V and 1 base at J, with 5 bases between the two ends.

This clonotype appeared many times. This sequence joins TRBV7-7 and TRBJ2-1; tentative D call: TRBD2 (5 bases). V was shortened by 4 bases and J by 9 bases, with 25 bases between the two germline ends. CDR1 and CDR2 from the germline V gene are SSHAT and FNYEAQ (reference sequence). The CDR3 is 17 residues long. The CDR3 region is CASSSREEGPRLCEQFF. CDR3 in DNA: TGTGCCAGCAGCTCTAGAGAAGAGGGCCCACGCTTGTGTGAGCAGTTCTTC.

The rearrangement uses TRBV20-1 and TRBJ2-7; 8 positions match TRBD1. The CDR3 has 13 amino acids. Germline V lookup: CDR1 DFQATT, CDR2 SNEGSKA (reference sequence). Trimming cost V 6 bases and J 2 bases; bases outside gene matches: 6. In nucleotides, the CDR3 is TGCAGTGCGCTCACGGACAGGGCCTACGAGCAGTACTTC. As protein: CSALTDRAYEQYF.

This clonotype was seen more than once but under ten times. This chain uses TRBV30 with TRBJ2-2; possibly TRBD1 or TRBD2 for D (5 bases each). The length of the CDR3 is 13 residues. In germline, CDR1 is GTSNPN, CDR2 SVGIG (reference sequence). V was clipped by 4 bases and J by 7 bases, with 13 bases between them. CDR3 coding DNA: TGTGCCTGGAATGGGGGAGTGGGCGGGGAGCTGTTTTTT. Protein: CAWNGGVGGELFF.

V and J are TRBV5-5 and TRBJ2-1; unclear D gene. Trimming cost V 5 bases and J 2 bases, with 8 bases left between them. Germline values: CDR1 SGHKS, CDR2 YYEKEE (reference sequence). The CDR3 extends over 13 amino acids. For the CDR3, the DNA is TGTGCCAGCAGTCCAGATCCCTACAATGAGCAGTTCTTC. This gives the protein CASSPDPYNEQFF. Looking up the rest from reference TRBV5-5 and TRBJ2-1 gives the full variable domain: DAGVTQSPTHLIKTRGQQVTLRCSPISGHKSVSWYQQVLGQGPQFIFQYYEKEERGRGNFPDRFSARQFPNYSSELNVNALLLGDSALYLCASSPDPYNEQFFGPGTRLTVL.

This clonotype was recorded many times. The chain carries TRBV28 and TRBJ1-2; 9 nucleotides match TRBD1. The CDR3 is made up of 13 amino acids. Germline CDR1 is MDHEN and CDR2 is SYDVKM. V was clipped by 11 bases and J by 8 bases; unmatched bases: 12. This chain's CDR3 is CACLGQGVIGYTF. The CDR3, as DNA: TGTGCCTGCCTGGGACAGGGAGTTATCGGCTACACCTTC.

V gene TRBV29-1 combines with J gene TRBJ2-3; D unresolved. V lost 8 bases to trimming and J lost 2 bases, with 8 bases between them. The CDR3 extends over 11 amino acids. Germline CDR1 is SQVTM and CDR2 is ANQGSEA. The DNA for the CDR3 is TGCAGCTTCGCAAACACAGATACGCAGTATTTT. Translated, it gives CSFANTDTQYF.

This chain uses TRBV6-5 with TRBJ2-7, with D perhaps matching TRBD1 or TRBD2 (5 bases each). Trimming took off 6 bases at V and 2 bases at J, with 17 bases between the two ends. CDR1 is MNHEY, CDR2 SVGAGI, per germline. The CDR3 sequence is 15 residues long. CDR3 protein: CASSPSLGVTYEQYF. As DNA, the CDR3 is TGTGCCAGCAGCCCTAGTTTGGGGGTAACCTACGAGCAGTACTTC.